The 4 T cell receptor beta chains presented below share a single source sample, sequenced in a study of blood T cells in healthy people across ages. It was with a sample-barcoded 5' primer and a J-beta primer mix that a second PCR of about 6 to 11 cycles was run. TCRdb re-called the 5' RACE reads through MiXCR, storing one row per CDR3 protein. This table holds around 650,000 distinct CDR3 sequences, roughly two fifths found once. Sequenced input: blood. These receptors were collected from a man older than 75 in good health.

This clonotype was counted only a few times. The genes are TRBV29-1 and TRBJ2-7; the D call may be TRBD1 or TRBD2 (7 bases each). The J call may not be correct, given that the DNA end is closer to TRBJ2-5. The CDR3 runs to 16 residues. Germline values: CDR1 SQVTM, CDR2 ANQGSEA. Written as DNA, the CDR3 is TGCAGCGTTGGTGCCCAGGGGGGGGTCAAGAAAGAGACCCAGTACTTC. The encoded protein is CSVGAQGGVKKETQYF.

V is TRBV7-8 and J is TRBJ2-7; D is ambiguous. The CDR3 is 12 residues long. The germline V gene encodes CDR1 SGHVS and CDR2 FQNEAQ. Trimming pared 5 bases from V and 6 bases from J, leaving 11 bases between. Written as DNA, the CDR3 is TGTGCCAGCAGCGTCGGACCGGGCGAGCAGTACTTC. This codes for CASSVGPGEQYF.

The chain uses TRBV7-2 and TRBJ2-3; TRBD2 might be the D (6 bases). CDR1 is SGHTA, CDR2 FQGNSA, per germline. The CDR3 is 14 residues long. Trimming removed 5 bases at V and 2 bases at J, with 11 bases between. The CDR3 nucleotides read TGTGCCAGCAGCCCCGGGGGTTACACAGATACGCAGTATTTT. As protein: CASSPGGYTDTQYF. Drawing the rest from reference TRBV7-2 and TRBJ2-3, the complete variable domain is GAGVSQSPSNKVTEKGKDVELRCDPISGHTALYWYRQSLGQGLEFLIYFQGNSAPDKSGLPSDRFSAERTGGSVSTLTIQRTQQEDSAVYLCASSPGGYTDTQYFGPGTRLTVL.

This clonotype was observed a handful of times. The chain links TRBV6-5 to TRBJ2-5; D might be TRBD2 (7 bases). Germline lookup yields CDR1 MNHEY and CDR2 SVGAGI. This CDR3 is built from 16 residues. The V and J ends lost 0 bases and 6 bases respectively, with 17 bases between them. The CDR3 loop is CASSYSSGTPRKTQYF. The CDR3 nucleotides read TGTGCCAGCAGTTACTCGAGCGGGACACCCCGGAAGACCCAGTACTTC.